Listed here is a single TCR beta chain. Using immunoSEQ multiplex PCR, the repertoire was profiled, and TCRdb retains in-frame clones only, with some absent. The repertoire has tens of thousands of clones, 92% of them found once; the top ten carry 1.5%. This record belongs to a study of T cell changes during pregnancy in multiple sclerosis. Losses at the gene ends were 1 base for V and 6 bases for J; bases not matched to a gene: 10. The CDR3 consists of 16 residues. The clonotype was recovered from a female donor with multiple sclerosis, enrolled in a pregnancy study. The V call is TRBV23-1, the J call TRBJ1-1, with 8 bases lining up with TRBD1. TRBV23-1 counts as an open reading frame of uncertain function. The sample consisted of peripheral blood, taken in the first trimester of pregnancy. The CDR3 nucleotides are TGCGCCAGCAGTCAATTCCGGGACAGGTATTGGCCTGAAGCTTTCTTT. Protein product: CASSQFRDRYWPEAFF.